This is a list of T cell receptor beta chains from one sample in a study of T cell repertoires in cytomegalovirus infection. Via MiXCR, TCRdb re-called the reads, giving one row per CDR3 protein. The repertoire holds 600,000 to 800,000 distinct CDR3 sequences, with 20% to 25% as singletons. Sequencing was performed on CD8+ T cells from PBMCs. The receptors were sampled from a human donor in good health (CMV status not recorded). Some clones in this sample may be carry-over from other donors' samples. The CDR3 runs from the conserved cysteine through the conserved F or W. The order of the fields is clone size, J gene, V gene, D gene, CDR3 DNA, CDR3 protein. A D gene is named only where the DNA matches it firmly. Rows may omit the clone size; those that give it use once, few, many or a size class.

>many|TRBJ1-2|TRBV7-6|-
TGTGCCAGCAGCTTAGAAAGAACCCCGGGTGGCTACACCTTC
CASSLERTPGGYTF
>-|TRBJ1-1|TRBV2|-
TGTGCCAGCGGTAGCCCGGAATTGAACACTGAAGCTTTCTTT
CASGSPELNTEAFF
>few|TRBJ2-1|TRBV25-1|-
TGTGCCAGCAGTGTGGCAGGAGAATACAATGAGCAGTTCTTC
CASSVAGEYNEQFF
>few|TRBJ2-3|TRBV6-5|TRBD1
TGTGCCAGCAGTAGCCGGACAGGGTTGGCCACAGATACGCAGTATTTT
CASSSRTGLATDTQYF
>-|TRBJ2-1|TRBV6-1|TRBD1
TGTGCCAGCTTTGACAGGGGGGAGCCCCCTTTTACAAATGAGCAGTTCTTC
CASFDRGEPPFTNEQFF
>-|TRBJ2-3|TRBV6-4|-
TGTGCCAGCAGTGAAGAGGCAGGGCGGGCAGATACGCAGTATTTT
CASSEEAGRADTQYF
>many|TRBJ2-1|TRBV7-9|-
TGTGCCAGCAGCTTCAGGGATCTCTACAATGAGCAGTTCTTC
CASSFRDLYNEQFF
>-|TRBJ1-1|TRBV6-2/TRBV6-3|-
TGTGCCAGCAGTTACTCGAACCAGGGCGAAGCTTTCTTT
CASSYSNQGEAFF
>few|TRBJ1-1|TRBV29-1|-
TGCAGCGTTGTCGTTGAGGTCCCCACTGAAGCTTTCTTT
CSVVVEVPTEAFF
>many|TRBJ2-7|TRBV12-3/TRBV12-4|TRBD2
TGTGCCAGCAGCTTATCGGGGGGGACCTCCTACGAGCAGTACTTC
CASSLSGGTSYEQYF
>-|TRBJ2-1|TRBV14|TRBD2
TGTGCCAGCAGCCCTGGGACTACCAATGAGCAGTTCTTC
CASSPGTTNEQFF
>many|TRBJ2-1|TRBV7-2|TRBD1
TGTGCCAGCAGCTCCCCGGGACAGGGGGCCTATGAGCAGTTCTTC
CASSSPGQGAYEQFF
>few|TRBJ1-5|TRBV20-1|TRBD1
TGCAGTGCTATTACACAGGGGGTCAATCAGCCCCAGCATTTT
CSAITQGVNQPQHF
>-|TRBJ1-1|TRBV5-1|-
TGCGCCAGCAGCTTGGATCAAGATCTCGTTGAAGCTTTCTTT
CASSLDQDLVEAFF
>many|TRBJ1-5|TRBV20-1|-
TGCAGTGCTAGAGACGGGTGGGTTAGCAATCAGCCCCAGCATTTT
CSARDGWVSNQPQHF
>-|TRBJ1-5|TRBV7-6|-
TGTGCCAGCAGCCGGGGGCCCTCGCCCCAGCATTTT
CASSRGPSPQHF
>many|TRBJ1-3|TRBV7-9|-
TGTGCCAGCAGCACAAAGACCGGACGGACTGGAAACACCATATATTTT
CASSTKTGRTGNTIYF
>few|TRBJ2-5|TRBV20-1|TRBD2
TGCAGTGCTAGGCCCCTAGCGGGGGGTAAAGAGACCCAGTACTTC
CSARPLAGGKETQYF
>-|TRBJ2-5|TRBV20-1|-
TGCAGTGCCCCGAGGGGAGCGGACCAAGAGACCCAGTACTTC
CSAPRGADQETQYF
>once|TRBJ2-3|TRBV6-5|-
TGTGCCAGCAGTTACTCGATGGGGGCCGGCACAGATACGCAGTATTTT
CASSYSMGAGTDTQYF
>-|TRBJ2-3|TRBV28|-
TGTGCCAGCAGCCCGGACTTGGTGCCAGATACGCAGTATTTT
CASSPDLVPDTQYF
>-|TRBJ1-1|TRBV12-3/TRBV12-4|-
TGTGCCAGCCGGACGGAGAACACTGAAGCTTTCTTT
CASRTENTEAFF
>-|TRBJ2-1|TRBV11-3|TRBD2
TGTGCCAGCAGCACAGGACTAGCGGAGACCTACAATGAGCAGTTCTTC
CASSTGLAETYNEQFF
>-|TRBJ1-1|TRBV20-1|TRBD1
TGCAGTGCCGGACAGGGTAACTTTGATGAAGCTTTCTTT
CSAGQGNFDEAFF
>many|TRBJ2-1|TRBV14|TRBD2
TGTGCCAGCAGCCGAGCGGCGGGGGGGCTGATGGATGAGCAGTTCTTC
CASSRAAGGLMDEQFF
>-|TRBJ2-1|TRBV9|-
TGTGCCAGCAGCGCCTACGGGTCGAATGTTATCTACAATGAGCAGTTCTTC
CASSAYGSNVIYNEQFF
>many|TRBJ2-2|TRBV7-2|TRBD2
TGTGCCAGCAGCCCTAGCGGGGGCCCCACCGGGGAGCTGTTTTTT
CASSPSGGPTGELFF
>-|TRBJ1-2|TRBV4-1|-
TGCGCCAGCAGCCCCCACCACGCAGGGAATGATGGCCACACCTTC
CASSPHHAGNDGHTF
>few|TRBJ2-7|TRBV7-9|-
TGTGCCAGCAGCTCGCTAGTTTACGAGCAGTACTTC
CASSSLVYEQYF
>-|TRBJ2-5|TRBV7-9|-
TGTGCCAGCAGCTTAGCGGCAGACCAAGAGACCCAGTACTTC
CASSLAADQETQYF
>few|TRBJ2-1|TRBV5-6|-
TGTGCCAGCAGCTTGGTCCGAGTCGATGAGCAGTTCTTC
CASSLVRVDEQFF
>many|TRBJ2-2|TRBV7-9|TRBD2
TGTGCCAGCAGCTTAGAAGCGGGGGGGCCGAACACCGGGGAGCTGTTTTTT
CASSLEAGGPNTGELFF
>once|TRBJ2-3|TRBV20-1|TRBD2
TGCAGTGCCAAAGACGTAGCGGGGTCAATTAGCACAGATACGCAGTATTTT
CSAKDVAGSISTDTQYF
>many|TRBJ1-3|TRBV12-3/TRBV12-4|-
TGTGCCAGCAGTTTTATCCAGATTCTCTGGAAGGCTTTGGGAAACACCATATATTTT
CASSFIQILWKALGNTIYF
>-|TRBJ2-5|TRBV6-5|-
TGTGCCAGCGGGGGAGAACAAGAGACCCAGTACTTC
CASGGEQETQYF
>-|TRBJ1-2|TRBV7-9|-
TGTGCCAGCATGCCCAGGGACCGGTATGGCTACACCTTC
CASMPRDRYGYTF